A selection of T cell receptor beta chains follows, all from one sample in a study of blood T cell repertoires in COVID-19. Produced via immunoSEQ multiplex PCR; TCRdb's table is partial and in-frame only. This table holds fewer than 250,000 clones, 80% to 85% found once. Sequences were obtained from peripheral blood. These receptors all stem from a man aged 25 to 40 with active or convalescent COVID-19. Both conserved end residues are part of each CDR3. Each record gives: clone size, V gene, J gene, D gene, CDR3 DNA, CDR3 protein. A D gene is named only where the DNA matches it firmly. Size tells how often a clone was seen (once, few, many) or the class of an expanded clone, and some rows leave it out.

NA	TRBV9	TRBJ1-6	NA	TGTGCCAGCAGCTCGGGGGAGACAGTTCTCGAGCCCCTCCACTTT	CASSSGETVLEPLHF
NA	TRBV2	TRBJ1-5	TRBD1	TGTGCCAGCGACAGGGTAGGATCGGCACAGCCCCAGCATTTT	CASDRVGSAQPQHF
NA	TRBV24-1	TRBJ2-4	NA	TGTGCCACCAGTGATCCCGCGAGGGAAGGAGGCAAAAACATTCAGTACTTC	CATSDPAREGGKNIQYF
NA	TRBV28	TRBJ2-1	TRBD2	TGTGCCAGCAGAACTAGCGGGAGGGCCGAATACAATGAGCAGTTCTTC	CASRTSGRAEYNEQFF
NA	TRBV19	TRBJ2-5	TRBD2	TGTGCCAGTAGTATCCAAGCGGGAGGCGAGACCCAGTACTTC	CASSIQAGGETQYF
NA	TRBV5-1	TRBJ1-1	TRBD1	TGCGCCAGCAGCCTCGGCCTGGGGACAGGGAACACTGAAGCTTTCTTT	CASSLGLGTGNTEAFF
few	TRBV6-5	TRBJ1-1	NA	TGTGCCAGCAGTCAGTGGGGCGGATTGAACACTGAAGCTTTCTTT	CASSQWGGLNTEAFF
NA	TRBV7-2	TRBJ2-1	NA	TGTGCCAGCAGCTTAGACGGTAGCAGTGTAGGCAATGAGCAGTTCTTC	CASSLDGSSVGNEQFF
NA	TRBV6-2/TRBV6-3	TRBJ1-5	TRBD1	TGTGCCAGCAGTCGGAGACAGGGCCATCAGCCCCAGCATTTT	CASSRRQGHQPQHF
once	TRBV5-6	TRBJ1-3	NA	TGTGCCAGCAGCTTGTGGGGTCGACAGGTCCCCCACTCTGGAAACACCATATATTTT	CASSLWGRQVPHSGNTIYF
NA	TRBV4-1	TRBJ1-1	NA	TGCGCCAGCAGCCCCCTGGGGGGGGACTTCGGCACTGAAGCTTTCTTT	CASSPLGGDFGTEAFF
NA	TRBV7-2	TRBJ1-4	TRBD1	TGTGCCAGCAGCCCCTCCCGACAGGGGGCTGGTGAAAAACTGTTTTTT	CASSPSRQGAGEKLFF
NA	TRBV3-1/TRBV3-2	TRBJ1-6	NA	TGTGCCAGCAGCCAAAGGGGGGGCGAAGGGGCACCCCTCCACTTT	CASSQRGGEGAPLHF
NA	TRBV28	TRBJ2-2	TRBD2	TGTGCCAGCAGTTTAGTTATAGGGACTAGCGGGAGAACCGCGAAAAAAAGAAACACCGGGGAGCTGTTTTTT	CASSLVIGTSGRTAKKRNTGELFF
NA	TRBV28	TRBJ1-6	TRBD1	TGTGCCAGCAGTTTAGACAGGGAGGATTCACCCCTCCACTTT	CASSLDREDSPLHF
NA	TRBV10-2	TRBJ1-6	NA	TGCGCCAGCACAGGCAGGGGCAAGAATTCACCCCTCCACTTT	CASTGRGKNSPLHF
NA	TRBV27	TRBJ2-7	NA	TGTGCCAGCAGTTTATCAGGGGATCGGGAGCAGTACTTC	CASSLSGDREQYF
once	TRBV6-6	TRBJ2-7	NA	TGTGCCAGCAGTCGATCCCGGGACACCCTCTACGAGCAGTACTTC	CASSRSRDTLYEQYF
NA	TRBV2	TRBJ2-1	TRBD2	TGTGCCAGCAGTGAACATGTATTGGCGGGAGGCGGGAATGAGCAGTTCTTC	CASSEHVLAGGGNEQFF
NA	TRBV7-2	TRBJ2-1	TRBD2	TGTGCCAGCAGCTTAGGCCTAGCGGGGGGGAACAATGAGCAGTTCTTC	CASSLGLAGGNNEQFF
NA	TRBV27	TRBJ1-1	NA	TGTGCCAGTGGAAACCCGGGAGGGGGGGCTCAGAACACTGAAGCTTTCTTT	CASGNPGGGAQNTEAFF
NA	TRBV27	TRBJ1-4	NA	TGTGCCAGCAGCCCCGGGGGGGCGGCTGGTCTTGAAAAACTGTTTTTT	CASSPGGAAGLEKLFF
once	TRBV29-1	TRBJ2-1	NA	TGCAGCGTTGCCCACCCCTCGGGGTCTGAGCAGTTCTTC	CSVAHPSGSEQFF
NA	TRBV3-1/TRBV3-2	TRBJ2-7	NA	TGTGCCAGCAGCCCGACGGGCTACGAGCAGTACTTC	CASSPTGYEQYF
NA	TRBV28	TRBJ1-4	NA	TGTGCCAGCAGTTTAGTCAGGGAAAAACTGTTTTTT	CASSLVREKLFF
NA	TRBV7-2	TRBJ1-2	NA	TGTGCCAGCACCTTCAGGGGTGGCTACACCTTC	CASTFRGGYTF
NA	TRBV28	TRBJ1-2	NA	TGTGCCGGTTCAGGTTCCTATGGCTACACCTTC	CAGSGSYGYTF
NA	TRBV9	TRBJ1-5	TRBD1	TGTGCCAGCAGCGCGGGACAGGGAAGTCAGCCCCAGCATTTT	CASSAGQGSQPQHF
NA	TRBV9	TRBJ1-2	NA	TGTGCCAGCAGCGTAGATCTAGGAGGGGTCTATGGCTACACCTTC	CASSVDLGGVYGYTF
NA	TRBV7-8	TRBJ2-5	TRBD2	TGTGCCAGCAGCTCTGGGACTAGCGGGAGTCTCTGGGAGACCCAGTACTTC	CASSSGTSGSLWETQYF
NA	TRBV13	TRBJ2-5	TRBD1	TGTGCCAGCAGCTTAAGGGGACAGGGGGGGGAGACCCAGTACTTC	CASSLRGQGGETQYF
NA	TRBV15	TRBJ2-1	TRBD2	TGTGCCACCAGGACTAGCGGGAGCTTTGAGCAGTTCTTC	CATRTSGSFEQFF
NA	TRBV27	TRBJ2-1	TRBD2	TGTGCCAGCAGAACCACTAGCGGGAAGTATGAGCAGTTCTTC	CASRTTSGKYEQFF
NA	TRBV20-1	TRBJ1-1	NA	TGCAGTGCTCCATACACTGAAGCTTTCTTT	CSAPYTEAFF
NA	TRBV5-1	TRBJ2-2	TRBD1	TGCGCCAGCAGGACCGGGACAGGGGGAGCCGGGGAGCTGTTTTTT	CASRTGTGGAGELFF
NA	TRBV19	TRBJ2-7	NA	TGTGCCAGTAGTATGTCCGGGACCTACGAGCAGTACTTC	CASSMSGTYEQYF
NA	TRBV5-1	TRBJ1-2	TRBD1	TGCGCCAGCAGCTACGGGACAGGGAATGGCTACACCTTC	CASSYGTGNGYTF
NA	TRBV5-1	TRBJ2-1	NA	TGCGCCAGCAGCTGGATGGGGGCTTACAATGAGCAGTTCTTC	CASSWMGAYNEQFF
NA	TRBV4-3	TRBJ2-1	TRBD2	TGCGCCAGCAGCCATCCCACTAGCGGCTCCTACAATGAGCAGTTCTTC	CASSHPTSGSYNEQFF
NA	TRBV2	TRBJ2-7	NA	TGTGCCAGCAGTGCAGCGTCAGGTGCCTACGAGCAGTACTTC	CASSAASGAYEQYF
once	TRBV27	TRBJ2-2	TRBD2	TGTGCCAGCAGTTTATCTAGCGGGGGGAACACCGGGGAGCTGTTTTTT	CASSLSSGGNTGELFF
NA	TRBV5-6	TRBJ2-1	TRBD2	TGTGCCAGCAGCTTGGATCCTAGCGGGAGGGCCGGGCAGTTCTTC	CASSLDPSGRAGQFF
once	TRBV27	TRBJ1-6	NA	TGTGCCAGCAGTAAAACAGTTCCGGGGAGGCTATATAATTCACCCCTCCACTTT	CASSKTVPGRLYNSPLHF
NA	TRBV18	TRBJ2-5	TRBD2	TGTGCCAGCTCACCAGCTAGCGGGGGCCAAGAGACCCAGTACTTC	CASSPASGGQETQYF
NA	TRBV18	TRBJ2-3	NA	TGTGCCAGCTCAAGGGACTCTTCAGATACGCAGTATTTT	CASSRDSSDTQYF
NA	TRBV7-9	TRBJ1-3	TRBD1	TGTGCCAGCAGCCTTACAGGGGCTGGAAACACCATATATTTT	CASSLTGAGNTIYF
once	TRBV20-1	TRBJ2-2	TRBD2	TGCAGTGCTAGTAGTCCGGGAGGTAGGACCGGGGAGCTGTTTTTT	CSASSPGGRTGELFF
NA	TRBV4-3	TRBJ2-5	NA	TGCGCCAGCAGCCAAGATAATACGAACAGGGCAGAGACCCAGTACTTC	CASSQDNTNRAETQYF
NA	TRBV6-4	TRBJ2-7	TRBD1	TGTGCCAGCAGTGACTCTGACAGGGAACCTTCGGTATCCTACGAGCAGTACTTC	CASSDSDREPSVSYEQYF
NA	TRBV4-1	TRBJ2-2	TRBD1	TGCGCCAGCAGCCTTTTCCAGGGGGCCGGATTCGGGGAGCTGTTTTTT	CASSLFQGAGFGELFF
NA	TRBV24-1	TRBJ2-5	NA	TGTGCCACCAGTGGCGAGGGGAAGGGGGTCCAAGAGACCCAGTACTTC	CATSGEGKGVQETQYF
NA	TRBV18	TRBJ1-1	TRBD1	TGTGCCAGCTCACGGTCAGGGGGCTCACCGAACACTGAAGCTTTCTTT	CASSRSGGSPNTEAFF
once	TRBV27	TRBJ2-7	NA	TGTGCCAGCAGGGGGGCAAACTTTCGACGCTCCTACGAGCAGTACTTC	CASRGANFRRSYEQYF
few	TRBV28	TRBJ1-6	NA	TGTGCCAGCAGTTCAGAACAGGGTCCCCGGCATTCACCCCTCCACTTT	CASSSEQGPRHSPLHF
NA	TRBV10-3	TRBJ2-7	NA	TGTGCCATCAGTGAGGGGCTGCTCGACGAGCAGTACTTC	CAISEGLLDEQYF
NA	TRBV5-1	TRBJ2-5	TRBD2	TGCGCCAGCAGCTTTGGGGCTAGCGGACAAGAGACCCAGTACTTC	CASSFGASGQETQYF